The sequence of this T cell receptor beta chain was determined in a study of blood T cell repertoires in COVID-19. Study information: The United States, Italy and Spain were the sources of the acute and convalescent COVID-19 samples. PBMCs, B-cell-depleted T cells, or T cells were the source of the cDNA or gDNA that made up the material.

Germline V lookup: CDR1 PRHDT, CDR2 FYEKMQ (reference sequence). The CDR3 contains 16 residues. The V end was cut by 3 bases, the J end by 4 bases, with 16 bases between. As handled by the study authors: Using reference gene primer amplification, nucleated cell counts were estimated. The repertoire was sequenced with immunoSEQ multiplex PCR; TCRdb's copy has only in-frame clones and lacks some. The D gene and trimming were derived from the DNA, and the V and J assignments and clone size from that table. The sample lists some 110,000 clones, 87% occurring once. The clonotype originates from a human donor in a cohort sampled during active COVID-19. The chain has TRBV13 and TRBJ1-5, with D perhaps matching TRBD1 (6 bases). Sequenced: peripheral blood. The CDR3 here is CASSFSPGGQNQPQHF. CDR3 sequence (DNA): TGTGCCAGCAGCTTCTCCCCGGGGGGCCAAAATCAGCCCCAGCATTTT.